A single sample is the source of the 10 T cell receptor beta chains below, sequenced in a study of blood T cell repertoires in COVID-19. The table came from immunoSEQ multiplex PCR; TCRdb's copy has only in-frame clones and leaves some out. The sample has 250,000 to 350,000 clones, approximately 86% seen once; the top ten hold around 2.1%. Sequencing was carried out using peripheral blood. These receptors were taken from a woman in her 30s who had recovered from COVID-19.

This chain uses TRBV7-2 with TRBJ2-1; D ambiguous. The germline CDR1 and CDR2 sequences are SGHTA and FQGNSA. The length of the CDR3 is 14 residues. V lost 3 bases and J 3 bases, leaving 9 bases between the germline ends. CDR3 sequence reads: CASSFIALYNEQFF. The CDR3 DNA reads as TGTGCCAGCAGCTTTATAGCCCTCTACAATGAGCAGTTCTTC.

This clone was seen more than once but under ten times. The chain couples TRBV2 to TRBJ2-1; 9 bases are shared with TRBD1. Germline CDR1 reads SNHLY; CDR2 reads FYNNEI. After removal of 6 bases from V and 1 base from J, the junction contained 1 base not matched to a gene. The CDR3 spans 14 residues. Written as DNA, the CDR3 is TGTGCCAGCAGACAGGGGGCTTCCTACAATGAGCAGTTCTTC. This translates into CASRQGASYNEQFF.

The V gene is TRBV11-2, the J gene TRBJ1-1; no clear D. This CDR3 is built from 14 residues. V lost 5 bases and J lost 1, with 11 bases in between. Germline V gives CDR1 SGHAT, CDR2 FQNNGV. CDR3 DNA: TGTGCCAGCAGCAGTGCTAGGTGGAACACTGAAGCTTTCTTT. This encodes CASSSARWNTEAFF.

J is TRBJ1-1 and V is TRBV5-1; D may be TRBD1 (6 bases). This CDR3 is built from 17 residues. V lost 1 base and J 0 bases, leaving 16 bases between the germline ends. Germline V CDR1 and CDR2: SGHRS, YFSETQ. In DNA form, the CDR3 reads TGCGCCAGCAGCTTGTTAGAGAGACAGGCGATGAACACTGAAGCTTTCTTT. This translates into CASSLLERQAMNTEAFF.

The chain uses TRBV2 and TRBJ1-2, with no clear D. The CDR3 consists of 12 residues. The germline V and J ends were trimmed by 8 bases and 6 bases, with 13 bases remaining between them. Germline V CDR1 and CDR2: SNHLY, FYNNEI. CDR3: CASGGGPDGYTF. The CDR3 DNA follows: TGTGCCAGCGGCGGAGGTCCGGATGGCTACACCTTC.

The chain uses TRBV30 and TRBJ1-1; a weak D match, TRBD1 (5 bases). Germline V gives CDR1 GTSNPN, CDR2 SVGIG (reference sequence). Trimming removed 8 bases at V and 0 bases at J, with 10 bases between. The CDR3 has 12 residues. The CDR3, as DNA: TGTGCCGGGACCTCTCTGAACACTGAAGCTTTCTTT. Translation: CAGTSLNTEAFF.

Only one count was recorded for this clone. Here the CDR3 reads CASSVSLAGETQYF. The CDR3 DNA is TGTGCCAGCAGTGTGAGTCTAGCCGGAGAGACCCAGTACTTC. V usage is TRBV2 and J usage is TRBJ2-5; TRBD2 might be the D (5 bases). Germline V gene data show CDR1 as SNHLY and CDR2 as FYNNEI. Between the trimmed V and J ends, which lost 4 bases and 4 bases, there was a span of 13 bases. The CDR3 covers 14 residues.

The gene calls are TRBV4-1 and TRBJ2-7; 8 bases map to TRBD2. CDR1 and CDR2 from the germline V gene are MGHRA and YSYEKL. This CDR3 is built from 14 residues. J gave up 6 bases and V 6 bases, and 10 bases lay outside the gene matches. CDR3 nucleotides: TGCGCCAGCAGAGCCCCGGGGGGGAAGGGCGAGCAGTACTTC. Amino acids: CASRAPGGKGEQYF.

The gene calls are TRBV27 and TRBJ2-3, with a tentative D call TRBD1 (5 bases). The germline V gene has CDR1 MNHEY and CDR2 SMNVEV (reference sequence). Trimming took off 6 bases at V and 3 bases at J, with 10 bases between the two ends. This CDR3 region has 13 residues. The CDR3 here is CASRTDRTDTQYF. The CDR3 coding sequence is TGTGCCAGCAGGACTGACAGAACAGATACGCAGTATTTT.

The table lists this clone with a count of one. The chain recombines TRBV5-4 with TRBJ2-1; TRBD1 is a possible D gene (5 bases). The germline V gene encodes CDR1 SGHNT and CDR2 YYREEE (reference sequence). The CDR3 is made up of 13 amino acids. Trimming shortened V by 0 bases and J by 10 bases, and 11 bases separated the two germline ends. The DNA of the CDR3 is TGTGCCAGCAGCTTGGCTTCCAGGGAAGAGCAGTTCTTC. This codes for CASSLASREEQFF.